A single T cell receptor (beta chain) is shown here with its context. Its antigen remains unknown. Measured with immunoSEQ multiplex PCR; TCRdb has only the in-frame clones, and not every one. Of more than 8,000 clones detected, around 81% appear once; the ten largest clones hold 3% to 3.5%. This entry comes from a study of neoadjuvant nivolumab and ipilimumab in lung cancer. Study-wide points: Compared with tumor-adjacent uninvolved lung, resected tumors showed greater richness and clonality. TCR receptors were sequenced in few samples. Only a single major-pathologic-response sample was available for clonality analysis.

The CDR3 is made up of 15 amino acids. Germline CDR1 is LNHNV and CDR2 is YYDKDF (reference sequence). J gave up 7 bases and V 5 bases, and 13 bases lay outside the gene matches. This clonotype was sampled from an adult with non-small cell lung cancer. The sequencing used peripheral blood, collected before neoadjuvant nivolumab, alone or with ipilimumab. The chain joins TRBV15 to TRBJ1-2; 7 bases are a match to TRBD1. The CDR3 here is CATSGKGGGPSGYTF. CDR3 bases: TGTGCCACCAGCGGCAAAGGGGGCGGTCCGTCTGGCTACACCTTC.